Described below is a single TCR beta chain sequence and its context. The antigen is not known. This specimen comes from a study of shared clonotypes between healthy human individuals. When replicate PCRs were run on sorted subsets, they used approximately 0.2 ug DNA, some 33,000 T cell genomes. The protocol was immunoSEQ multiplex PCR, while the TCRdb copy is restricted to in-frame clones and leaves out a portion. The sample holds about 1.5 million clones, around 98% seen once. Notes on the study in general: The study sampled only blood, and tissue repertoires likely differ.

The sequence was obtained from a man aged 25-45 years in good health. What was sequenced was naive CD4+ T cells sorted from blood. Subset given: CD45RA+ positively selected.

Here the CDR3 reads CASSLGVLAGGPGRETQYF. CDR3 nucleotides: TGTGCCAGCAGCTTAGGGGTACTAGCGGGAGGGCCTGGTCGAGAGACCCAGTACTTC. The V call is TRBV11-3, the J call TRBJ2-5; 13 bases align to TRBD2. Germline V gene data show CDR1 as SGHNT and CDR2 as YENEEA. This CDR3 region has 19 residues. J lost 4 bases, V lost 1 base, and 12 bases had no gene match.